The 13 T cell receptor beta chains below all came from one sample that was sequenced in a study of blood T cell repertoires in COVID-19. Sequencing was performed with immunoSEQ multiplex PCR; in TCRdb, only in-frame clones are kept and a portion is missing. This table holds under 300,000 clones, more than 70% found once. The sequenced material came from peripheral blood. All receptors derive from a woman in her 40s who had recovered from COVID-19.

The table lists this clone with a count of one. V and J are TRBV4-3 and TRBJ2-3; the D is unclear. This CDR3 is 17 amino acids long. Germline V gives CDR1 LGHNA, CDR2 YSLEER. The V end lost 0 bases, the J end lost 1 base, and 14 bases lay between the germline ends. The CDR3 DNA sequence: TGCGCCAGCAGCCAAGATTTGTGGTATAGAGGCACAGATACGCAGTATTTT. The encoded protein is CASSQDLWYRGTDTQYF.

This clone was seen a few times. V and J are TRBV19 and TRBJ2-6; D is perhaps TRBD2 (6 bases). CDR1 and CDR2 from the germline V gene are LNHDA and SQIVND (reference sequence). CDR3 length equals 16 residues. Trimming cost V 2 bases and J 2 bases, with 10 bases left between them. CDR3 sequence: CASSIISGAGANVLTF. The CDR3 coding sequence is TGTGCCAGTAGTATAATATCGGGGGCTGGGGCCAACGTCCTGACTTTC.

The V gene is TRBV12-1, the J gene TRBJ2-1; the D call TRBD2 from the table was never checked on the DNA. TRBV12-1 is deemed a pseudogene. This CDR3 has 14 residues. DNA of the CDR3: TGTGCCAGCAACCGCGGGAGGGCCATCAATGAGCAGTTCTTC. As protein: CASNRGRAINEQFF.

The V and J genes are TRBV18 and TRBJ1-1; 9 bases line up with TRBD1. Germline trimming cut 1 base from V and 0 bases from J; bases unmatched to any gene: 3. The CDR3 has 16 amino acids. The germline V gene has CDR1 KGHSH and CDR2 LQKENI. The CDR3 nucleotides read TGTGCCAGCTCACCACAGACAGGGGGGATGAACACTGAAGCTTTCTTT. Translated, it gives CASSPQTGGMNTEAFF.

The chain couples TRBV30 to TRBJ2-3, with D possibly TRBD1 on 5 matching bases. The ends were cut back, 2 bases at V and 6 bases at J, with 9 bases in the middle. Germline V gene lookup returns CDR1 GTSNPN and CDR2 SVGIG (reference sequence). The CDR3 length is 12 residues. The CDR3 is CAWSINRDTQYF. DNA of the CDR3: TGTGCCTGGAGTATCAACAGGGATACGCAGTATTTT.

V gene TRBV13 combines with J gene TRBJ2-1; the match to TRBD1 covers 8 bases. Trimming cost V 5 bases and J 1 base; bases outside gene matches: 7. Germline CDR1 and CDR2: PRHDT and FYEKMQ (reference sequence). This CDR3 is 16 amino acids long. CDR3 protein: CASSPYRDRSYNEQFF. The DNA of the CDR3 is TGTGCCAGCAGCCCGTACCGGGACAGGTCCTACAATGAGCAGTTCTTC.

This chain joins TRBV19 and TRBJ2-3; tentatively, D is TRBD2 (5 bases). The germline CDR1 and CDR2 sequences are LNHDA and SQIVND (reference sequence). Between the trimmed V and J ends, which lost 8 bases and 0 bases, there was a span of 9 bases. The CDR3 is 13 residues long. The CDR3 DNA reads TGTGCCAGTGGGAGAAGGAGCACAGATACGCAGTATTTT. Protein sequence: CASGRRSTDTQYF.

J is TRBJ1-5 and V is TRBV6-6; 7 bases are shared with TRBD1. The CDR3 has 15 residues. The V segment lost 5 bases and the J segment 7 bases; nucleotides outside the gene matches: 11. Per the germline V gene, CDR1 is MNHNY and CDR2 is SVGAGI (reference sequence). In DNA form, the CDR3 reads TGTGCCAGCAGTCTCCCGACAGGGATGGAGCAGCCCCAGCATTTT. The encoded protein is CASSLPTGMEQPQHF.

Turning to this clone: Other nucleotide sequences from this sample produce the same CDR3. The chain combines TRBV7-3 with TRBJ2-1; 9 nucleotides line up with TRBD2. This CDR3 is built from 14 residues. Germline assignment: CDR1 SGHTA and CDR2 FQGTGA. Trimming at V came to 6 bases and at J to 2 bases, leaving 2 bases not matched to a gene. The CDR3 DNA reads TGTGCCAGCAGTTTAGCGGGGGCCTACAATGAGCAGTTCTTC. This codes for CASSLAGAYNEQFF. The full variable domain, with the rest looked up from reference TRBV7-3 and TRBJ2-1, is GAGVSQTPSNKVTEKGKYVELRCDPISGHTALYWYRQSLGQGPEFLIYFQGTGAADDSGLPNDRFFAVRPEGSVSTLKIQRTERGDSAVYLCASSLAGAYNEQFFGPGTRLTVL.

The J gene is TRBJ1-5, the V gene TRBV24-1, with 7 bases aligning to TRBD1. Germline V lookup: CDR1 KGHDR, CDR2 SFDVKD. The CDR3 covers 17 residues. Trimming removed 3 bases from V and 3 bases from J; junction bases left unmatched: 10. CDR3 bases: TGTGCCACCAGTGATCCCCTGACAGGGCCGAACAATCAGCCCCAGCATTTT. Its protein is CATSDPLTGPNNQPQHF.

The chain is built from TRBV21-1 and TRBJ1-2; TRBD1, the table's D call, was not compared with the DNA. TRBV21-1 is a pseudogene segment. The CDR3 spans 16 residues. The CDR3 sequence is CASSKIRDSPNYGYTF. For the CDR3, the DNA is TGTGCCAGCAGCAAAATTCGTGACAGCCCAAACTATGGCTACACCTTC.

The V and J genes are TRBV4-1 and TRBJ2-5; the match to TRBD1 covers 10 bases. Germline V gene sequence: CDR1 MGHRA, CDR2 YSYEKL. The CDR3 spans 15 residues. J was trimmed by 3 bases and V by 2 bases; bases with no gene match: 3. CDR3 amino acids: CASSQWGQGKETQYF. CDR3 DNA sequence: TGCGCCAGCAGCCAATGGGGACAGGGGAAAGAGACCCAGTACTTC.

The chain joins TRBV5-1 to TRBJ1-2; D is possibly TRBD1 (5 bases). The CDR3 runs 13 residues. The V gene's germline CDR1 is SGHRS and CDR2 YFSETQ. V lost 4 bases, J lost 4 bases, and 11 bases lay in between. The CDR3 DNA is TGCGCCAGCAGCCGGGAGGGGTTCTATGGCTACACCTTC. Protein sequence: CASSREGFYGYTF.